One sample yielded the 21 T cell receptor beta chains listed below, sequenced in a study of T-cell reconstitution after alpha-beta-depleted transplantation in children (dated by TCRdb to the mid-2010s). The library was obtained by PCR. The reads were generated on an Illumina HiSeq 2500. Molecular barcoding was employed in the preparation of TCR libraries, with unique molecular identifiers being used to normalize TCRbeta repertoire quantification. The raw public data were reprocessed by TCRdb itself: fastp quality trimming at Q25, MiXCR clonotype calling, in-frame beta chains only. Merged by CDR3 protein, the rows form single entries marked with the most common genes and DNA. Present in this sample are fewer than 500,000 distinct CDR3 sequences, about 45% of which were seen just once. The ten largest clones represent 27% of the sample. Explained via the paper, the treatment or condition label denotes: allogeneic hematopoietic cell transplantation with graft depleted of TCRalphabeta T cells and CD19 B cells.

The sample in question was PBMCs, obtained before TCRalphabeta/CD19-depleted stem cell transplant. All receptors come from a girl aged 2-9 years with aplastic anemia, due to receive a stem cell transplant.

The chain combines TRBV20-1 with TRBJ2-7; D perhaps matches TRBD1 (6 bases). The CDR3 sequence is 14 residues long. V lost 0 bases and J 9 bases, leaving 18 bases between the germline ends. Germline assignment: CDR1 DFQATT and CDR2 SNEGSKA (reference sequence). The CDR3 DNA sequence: TGCAGTGCTAGAGATTTCGGCCAGGGGCGGGTGCAGTACTTC. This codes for CSARDFGQGRVQYF.

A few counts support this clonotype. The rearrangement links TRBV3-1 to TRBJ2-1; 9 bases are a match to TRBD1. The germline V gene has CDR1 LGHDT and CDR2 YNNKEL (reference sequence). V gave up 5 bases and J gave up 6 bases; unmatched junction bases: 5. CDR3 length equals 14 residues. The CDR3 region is CASSDRGVSNEQFF. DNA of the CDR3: TGTGCCAGCAGCGACAGGGGGGTCTCCAATGAGCAGTTCTTC.

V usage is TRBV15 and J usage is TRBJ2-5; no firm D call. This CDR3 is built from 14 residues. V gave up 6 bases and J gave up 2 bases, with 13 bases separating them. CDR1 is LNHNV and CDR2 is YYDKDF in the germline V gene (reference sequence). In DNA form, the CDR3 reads TGTGCCACCAGAGGTTATGGAGTGCAAGAGACCCAGTACTTC. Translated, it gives CATRGYGVQETQYF.

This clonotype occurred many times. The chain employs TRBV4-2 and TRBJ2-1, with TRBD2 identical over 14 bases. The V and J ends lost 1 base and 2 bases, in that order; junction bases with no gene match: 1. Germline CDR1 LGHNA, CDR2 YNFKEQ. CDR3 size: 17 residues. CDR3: CASSQGGLAGAYNEQFF. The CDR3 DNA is TGTGCCAGCAGCCAAGGGGGACTAGCGGGAGCCTACAATGAGCAGTTCTTC.

The CDR3 reads CASSQNPGATQYF. The CDR3 DNA reads as TGTGCCAGCAGTCAAAACCCAGGGGCGACCCAGTACTTC. V is TRBV12-3 or TRBV12-4 and J is TRBJ2-5, with a possible D match to TRBD1 (6 bases). V was trimmed by 5 bases and J by 7 bases, leaving 14 bases between them. The length of the CDR3 is 13 residues.

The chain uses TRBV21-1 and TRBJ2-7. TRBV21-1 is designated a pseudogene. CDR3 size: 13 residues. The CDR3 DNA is TGTGCCAGCAGCAAAGAACGGAGCCTGGAGCAGTACTTC. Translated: CASSKERSLEQYF.

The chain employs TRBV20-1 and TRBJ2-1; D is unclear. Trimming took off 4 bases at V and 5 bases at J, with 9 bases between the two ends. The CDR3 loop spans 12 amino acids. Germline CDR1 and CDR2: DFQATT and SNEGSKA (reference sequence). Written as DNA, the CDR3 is TGCAGTGCTAACGACTTCCACAATGAGCAGTTCTTC. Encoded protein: CSANDFHNEQFF.

The DNA for the CDR3 is TGTGCCAGCAGTTTGGATAGGGGCTTCCAAGAGACCCAGTACTTC. It is translated as CASSLDRGFQETQYF. The chain uses TRBV6-5 and TRBJ2-5; D perhaps matches TRBD1 (5 bases). CDR1 is MNHEY, CDR2 SVGAGI, per germline. The CDR3 extends over 15 amino acids. Trimming removed 4 bases from V and 1 base from J, with 13 bases in between.

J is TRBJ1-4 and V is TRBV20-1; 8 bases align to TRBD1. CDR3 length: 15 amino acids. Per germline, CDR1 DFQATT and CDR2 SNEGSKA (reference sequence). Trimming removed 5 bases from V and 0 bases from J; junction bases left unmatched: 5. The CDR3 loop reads CSASDRDATNEKLFF. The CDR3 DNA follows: TGCAGTGCTTCGGACAGGGATGCAACTAATGAAAAACTGTTTTTT.

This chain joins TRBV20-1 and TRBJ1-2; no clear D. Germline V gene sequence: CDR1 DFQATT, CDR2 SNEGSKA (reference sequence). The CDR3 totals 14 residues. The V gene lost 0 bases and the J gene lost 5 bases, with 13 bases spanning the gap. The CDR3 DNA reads TGCAGTGCTAGAGACCCTCTTTTTGGATATGGCTACACCTTC. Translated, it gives CSARDPLFGYGYTF.

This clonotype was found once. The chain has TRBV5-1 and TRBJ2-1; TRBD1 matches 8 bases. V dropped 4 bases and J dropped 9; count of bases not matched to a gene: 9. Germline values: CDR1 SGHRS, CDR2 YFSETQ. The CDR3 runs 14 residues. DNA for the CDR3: TGCGCCAGCAGCCCCGGGACAGGTAGATTTGAGCAGTTCTTC. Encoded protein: CASSPGTGRFEQFF.

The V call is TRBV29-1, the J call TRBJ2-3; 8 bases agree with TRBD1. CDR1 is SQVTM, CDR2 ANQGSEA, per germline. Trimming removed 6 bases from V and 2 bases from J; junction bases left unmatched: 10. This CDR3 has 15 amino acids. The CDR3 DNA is TGCAGCGTATCCGGACAGGGTTTGGTCACAGATACGCAGTATTTT. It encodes CSVSGQGLVTDTQYF.

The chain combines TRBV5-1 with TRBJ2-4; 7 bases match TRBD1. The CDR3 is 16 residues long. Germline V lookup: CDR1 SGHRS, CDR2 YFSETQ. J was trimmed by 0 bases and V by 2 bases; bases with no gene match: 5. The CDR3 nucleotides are TGCGCCAGCAGCTTAGGGCAGGGGGTAGCCAAAAACATTCAGTACTTC. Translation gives CASSLGQGVAKNIQYF.

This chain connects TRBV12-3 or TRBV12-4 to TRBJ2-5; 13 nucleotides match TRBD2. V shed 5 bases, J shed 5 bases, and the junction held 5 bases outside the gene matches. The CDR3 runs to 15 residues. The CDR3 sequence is CASSTSGGASETQYF. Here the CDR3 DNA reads TGTGCCAGCAGTACTAGCGGGGGGGCGTCCGAGACCCAGTACTTC.

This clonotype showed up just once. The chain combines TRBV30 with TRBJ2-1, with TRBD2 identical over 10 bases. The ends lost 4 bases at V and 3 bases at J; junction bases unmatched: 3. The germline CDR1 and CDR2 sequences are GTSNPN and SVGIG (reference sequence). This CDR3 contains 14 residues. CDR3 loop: CAWTGLAYYNEQFF. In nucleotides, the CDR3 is TGTGCCTGGACGGGACTAGCGTACTACAATGAGCAGTTCTTC.

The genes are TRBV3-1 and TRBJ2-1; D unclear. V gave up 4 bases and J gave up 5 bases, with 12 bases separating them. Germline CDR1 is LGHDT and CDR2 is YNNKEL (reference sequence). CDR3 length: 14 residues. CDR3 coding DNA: TGTGCCAGCAGCCCTGGGCTCCCTAACAATGAGCAGTTCTTC. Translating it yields CASSPGLPNNEQFF.

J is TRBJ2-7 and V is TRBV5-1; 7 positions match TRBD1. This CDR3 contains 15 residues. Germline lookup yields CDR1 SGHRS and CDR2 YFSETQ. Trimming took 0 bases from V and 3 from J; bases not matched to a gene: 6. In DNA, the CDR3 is TGCGCCAGCAGCTTGGGACAGGGATCGGGCTACGAGCAGTACTTC. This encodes CASSLGQGSGYEQYF.

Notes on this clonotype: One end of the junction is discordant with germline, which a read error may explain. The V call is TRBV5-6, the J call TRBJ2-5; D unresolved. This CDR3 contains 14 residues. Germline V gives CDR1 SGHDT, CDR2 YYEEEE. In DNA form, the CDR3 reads TGTGCCAGCAGCTTGGTTGATGCAGCAGAGACCCAGTCCTTC. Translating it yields CASSLVDAAETQSF. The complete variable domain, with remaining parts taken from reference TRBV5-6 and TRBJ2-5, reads DAGVTQSPTHLIKTRGQQVTLRCSPKSGHDTVSWYQQALGQGPQFIFQYYEEEERQRGNFPDRFSGHQFPNYSSELNVNALLLGDSALYLCASSLVDAAETQSFGPGTRLLVL.

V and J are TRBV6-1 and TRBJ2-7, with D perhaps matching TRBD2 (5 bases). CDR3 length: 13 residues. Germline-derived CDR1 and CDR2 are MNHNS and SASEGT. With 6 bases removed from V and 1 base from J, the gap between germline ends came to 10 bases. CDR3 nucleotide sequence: TGTGCCAGCAGCCGCGGACTTTCCTACGAGCAGTACTTC. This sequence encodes CASSRGLSYEQYF.

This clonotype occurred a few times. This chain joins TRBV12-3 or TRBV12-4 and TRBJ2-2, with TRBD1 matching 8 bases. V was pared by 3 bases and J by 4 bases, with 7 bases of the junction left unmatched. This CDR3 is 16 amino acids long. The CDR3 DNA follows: TGTGCCAGCAGTTTCAGGGACAGGTATTCCACCGGGGAGCTGTTTTTT. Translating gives CASSFRDRYSTGELFF.

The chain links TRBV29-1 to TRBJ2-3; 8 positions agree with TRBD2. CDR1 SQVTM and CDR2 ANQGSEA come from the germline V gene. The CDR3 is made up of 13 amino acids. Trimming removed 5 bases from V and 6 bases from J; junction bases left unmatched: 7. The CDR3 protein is CSVTGGPGDTQYF. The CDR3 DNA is TGCAGCGTTACGGGAGGGCCAGGGGATACGCAGTATTTT.